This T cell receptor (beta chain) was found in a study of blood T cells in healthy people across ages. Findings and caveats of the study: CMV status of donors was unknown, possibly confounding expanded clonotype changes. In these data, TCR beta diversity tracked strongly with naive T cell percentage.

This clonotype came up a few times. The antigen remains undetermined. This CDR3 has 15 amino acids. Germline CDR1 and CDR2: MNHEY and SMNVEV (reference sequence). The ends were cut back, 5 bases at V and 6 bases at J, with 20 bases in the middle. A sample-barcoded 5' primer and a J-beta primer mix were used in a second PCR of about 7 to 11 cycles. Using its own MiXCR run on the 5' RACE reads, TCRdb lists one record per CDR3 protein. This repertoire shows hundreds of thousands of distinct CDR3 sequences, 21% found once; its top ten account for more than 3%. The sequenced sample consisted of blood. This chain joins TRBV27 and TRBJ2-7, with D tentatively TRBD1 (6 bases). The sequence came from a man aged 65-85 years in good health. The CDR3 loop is CASSPRRDKAVEQYF. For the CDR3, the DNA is TGTGCCAGCAGTCCGCGACGGGACAAAGCGGTCGAGCAGTACTTC.